The clone carrying this T cell receptor beta chain was seen many times. Its cognate antigen is unknown. These data come from a study of T cells after yellow fever vaccination. Study conclusions and caveats: High-abundance clonotypes from the bulk population could contaminate FACS-sorted repertoires. The study re-detected most primary-vaccination clones after the booster (96% CD4, roughly 85% CD8).

MiXCR was run by TCRdb on the 5' RACE reads, yielding one entry per CDR3 protein. Of 150,000 or so distinct CDR3 sequences listed, about 7% are singletons. CDR3 size: 13 residues. Trimming removed 5 bases at V and 5 bases at J, with 12 bases between. Germline loops: CDR1 SEHNR, CDR2 FQNEAQ (reference sequence). This TCR came from a man aged 30 to 39 who received the YFV17D yellow fever vaccine. The chain combines TRBV7-9 with TRBJ2-5; no definite D call. The sequenced sample was CD4+ T cells sorted from PBMCs, obtained 10 days after the yellow fever booster vaccination. The CDR3 is CASSPVPRETQYF. The CDR3 bases are TGTGCCAGCAGCCCAGTCCCGCGGGAGACCCAGTACTTC.